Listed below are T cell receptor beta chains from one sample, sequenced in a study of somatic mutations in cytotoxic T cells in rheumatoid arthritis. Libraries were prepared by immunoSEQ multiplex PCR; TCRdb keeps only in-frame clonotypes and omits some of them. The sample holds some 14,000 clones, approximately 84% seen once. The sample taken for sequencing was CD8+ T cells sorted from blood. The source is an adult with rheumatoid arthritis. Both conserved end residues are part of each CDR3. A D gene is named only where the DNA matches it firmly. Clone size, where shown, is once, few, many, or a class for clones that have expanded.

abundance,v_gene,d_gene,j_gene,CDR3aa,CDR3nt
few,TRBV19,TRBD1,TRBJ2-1,CASSQGTGYNEQFF,TGTGCCAGTAGCCAGGGGACAGGGTACAATGAGCAGTTCTTC
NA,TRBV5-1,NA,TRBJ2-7,CASSLPGGGYEQYF,TGCGCCAGCAGCCTTCCGGGGGGCGGGTACGAGCAGTACTTC
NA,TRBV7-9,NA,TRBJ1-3,CALGASGNTIYF,TGTGCCCTCGGGGCCTCTGGAAACACCATATATTTT
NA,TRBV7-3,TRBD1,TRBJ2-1,CASSSGQGPYNEQFF,TGTGCCAGCAGCAGTGGACAGGGGCCTTACAATGAGCAGTTCTTC
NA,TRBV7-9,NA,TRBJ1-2,CASTGSGDGYTF,TGTGCCAGCACCGGCTCGGGGGATGGCTACACCTTC
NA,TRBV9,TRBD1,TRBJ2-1,CASSQEGQGYNEQFF,TGTGCCAGCAGCCAGGAGGGACAGGGGTACAATGAGCAGTTCTTC
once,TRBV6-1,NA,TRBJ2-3,CASMRSAGWGDPQYF,TGTGCCAGCATGAGATCCGCGGGGTGGGGGGATCCGCAGTATTTT
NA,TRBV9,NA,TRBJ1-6,CASSWGGANSPLHF,TGTGCCAGCAGCTGGGGGGGGGCGAATTCACCCCTCCACTTT
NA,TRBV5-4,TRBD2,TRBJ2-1,CASSLVAGRHNEQFF,TGTGCCAGCAGCTTGGTAGCGGGGAGGCACAATGAGCAGTTCTTC
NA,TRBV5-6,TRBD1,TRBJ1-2,CASSLDRQGVTNYGYTF,TGTGCCAGCAGCTTGGATAGGCAGGGGGTGACTAACTATGGCTACACCTTC
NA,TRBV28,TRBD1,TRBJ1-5,CASSSGQAGNQPQHF,TGTGCCAGCAGTTCTGGACAGGCGGGAAATCAGCCCCAGCATTTT
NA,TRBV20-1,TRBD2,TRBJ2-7,CSAGTTGEQYF,TGCAGTGCGGGGACTACCGGGGAGCAGTACTTC
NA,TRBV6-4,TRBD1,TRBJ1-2,CASSEGQGADGYTF,TGTGCCAGCAGTGAGGGACAGGGGGCTGACGGCTACACCTTC
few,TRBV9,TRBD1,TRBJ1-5,CASSEEDRAQPQHF,TGTGCCAGCAGCGAAGAGGACAGGGCTCAGCCCCAGCATTTT
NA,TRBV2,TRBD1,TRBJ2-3,CATILQGDTDTQYF,TGTGCCACCATATTACAGGGGGACACAGATACGCAGTATTTT
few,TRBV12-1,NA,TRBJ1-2,CASSVGQGVFGYTF,TGTGCCAGCAGCGTTGGACAGGGGGTTTTTGGCTACACCTTC
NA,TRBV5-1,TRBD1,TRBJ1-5,CASTPTGGSNQPQHF,TGCGCCAGCACCCCGACAGGGGGAAGCAATCAGCCCCAGCATTTT
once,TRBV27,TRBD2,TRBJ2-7,CASSPGLAGAGEQYF,TGTGCCAGCAGCCCGGGACTAGCGGGAGCGGGCGAGCAGTACTTC
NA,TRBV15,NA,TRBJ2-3,CATSRDQRTSGGQYF,TGTGCCACCAGCAGAGATCAGAGGACCTCCGGCGGGCAGTATTTT
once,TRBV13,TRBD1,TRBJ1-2,CASSFLGQGDGYTF,TGTGCCAGCAGCTTTCTCGGACAGGGCGATGGCTACACCTTC
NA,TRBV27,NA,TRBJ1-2,CASSPEPGLPSLGYTF,TGTGCCAGCAGTCCCGAGCCGGGCCTCCCAAGCTTGGGCTACACCTTC
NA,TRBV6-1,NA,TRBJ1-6,CASSETGTFRLPLHF,TGTGCCAGCAGTGAAACAGGGACCTTTCGGTTACCCCTCCACTTT
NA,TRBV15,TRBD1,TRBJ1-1,CATSRGLQGFNTEAFF,TGTGCCACCAGCAGAGGCTTACAGGGGTTCAACACTGAAGCTTTCTTT